This T cell receptor beta chain appears in the sequencing data of a study of T cells in Graves' hyperthyroidism and ophthalmopathy. V lost 6 bases and J lost 0; bases outside the gene matches: 2. CDR1 is MDHEN and CDR2 is SYDVKM in the germline V gene. The length of the CDR3 is 13 residues. Researchers amplified the TCR beta CDR3 regions from RNA transcripts. The HTBI primer set served for first-round RT-PCR of the TCR CDR3. TCRdb reprocessed the multiplex PCR reads with MiXCR, giving one entry per CDR3 protein. The table records around 240,000 distinct CDR3 sequences, over 15% of them present only once. The table lists this clonotype with many counts. Its antigen is not known. Study-level results: In the blood, most expanded thyroid clonotypes above 0.001 appeared as well. Onset of ophthalmopathy came a median approximately 6.9 months after the model predicted it.

Sequencing was performed on blood. The origin of this receptor is a woman aged 18-29 years with Graves' ophthalmopathy. The rearrangement joins TRBV28 to TRBJ2-7; 7 positions agree with TRBD2. DNA of the CDR3: TGTGCCAGCAGGTGGGGGGGCTCCTACGAGCAGTACTTC. This codes for CASRWGGSYEQYF.